The next 18 T cell receptor beta chains were all read from a single sample in a study of CD8+ T cells in alopecia areata. Sequencing templates came from extracted RNA that was reverse transcribed into cDNA. Method: immunoSEQ multiplex PCR; TCRdb's copy keeps in-frame clones and lacks some. The sample consists of about 250,000 clones, about 60% of them appearing once. The treatment here: oral pan-JAK inhibitor, 5-10 mg twice daily. Sample: CD4+ T cells sorted from blood, taken around week 54, from a patient treated with tofacitinib. The receptors come from a human donor with alopecia areata.

CDR3 in DNA: TGTGCCAGCAGCGTAGGGGGAGTGAGCTCCTACAATGAGCAGTTCTTC. It codes for CASSVGGVSSYNEQFF. The chain has TRBV9 and TRBJ2-1, with D tentatively TRBD2 (5 bases). The length of the CDR3 is 16 residues. Deletions cut 0 bases from V and 0 bases from J, with 10 bases between. The germline V gene encodes CDR1 SGDLS and CDR2 YYNGEE.

The chain links TRBV11-2 to TRBJ2-7, with 7 bases that match TRBD2. The CDR3 has 19 residues. The V and J ends lost 0 bases and 2 bases, in that order; junction bases with no gene match: 16. CDR1 and CDR2 from the germline V gene are SGHAT and FQNNGV. The CDR3 nucleotides read TGTGCCAGCAGCTTAGATCAATCCCAGCGGGGAAGAATTACCTACGAGCAGTACTTC. It translates to CASSLDQSQRGRITYEQYF.

This chain links TRBV29-1 with TRBJ2-3; the D gene is possibly TRBD1 (6 bases). The CDR3 is made up of 12 amino acids. Trimming cost V 8 bases and J 2 bases, with 11 bases left between them. Germline values: CDR1 SQVTM, CDR2 ANQGSEA. DNA for the CDR3: TGCAGCACACGGACAGACACAGATACGCAGTATTTT. Translated: CSTRTDTDTQYF.

This chain links TRBV29-1 with TRBJ2-1; D is ambiguous. Germline CDR1 is SQVTM and CDR2 is ANQGSEA. The CDR3 contains 10 residues. V was trimmed by 6 bases and J by 9 bases, leaving 9 bases between them. This CDR3 reads CSVPATEQFF. DNA for the CDR3: TGCAGCGTACCGGCCACTGAGCAGTTCTTC.

J is TRBJ1-2 and V is TRBV30, with D maybe TRBD1 (5 bases). Trimming left V 3 bases short and J 3 bases short, with 14 bases between. Germline-derived CDR1 and CDR2 are GTSNPN and SVGIG (reference sequence). This CDR3 has 14 amino acids. CDR3 in DNA: TGTGCCTGGAGAATAGTAGGGGTTGACTATGGCTACACCTTC. Translated: CAWRIVGVDYGYTF.

The gene calls are TRBV25-1 and TRBJ1-2; TRBD1 agrees at 10 bases. The length of the CDR3 is 14 residues. After removal of 6 bases from V and 2 bases from J, the junction contained 3 bases not matched to a gene. Germline V gene lookup returns CDR1 MGHDK and CDR2 SYGVNS. In nucleotides, the CDR3 is TGTGCCAGCAGACCGGGACAGGGGAACTATGGCTACACCTTC. The encoded protein is CASRPGQGNYGYTF.

The rearrangement joins TRBV29-1 to TRBJ1-2, with unresolved D. The CDR3 has 11 residues. With 6 bases removed from V and 7 bases from J, the gap between germline ends came to 12 bases. Germline V CDR1 and CDR2: SQVTM, ANQGSEA. The CDR3 nucleotides are TGCAGCGTCCCTACGATGCGTGGCTACACCTTC. As protein: CSVPTMRGYTF.

This clone has only a few counts. This sequence joins TRBV7-2 and TRBJ2-7, with D perhaps TRBD2 (5 bases). V gave up 5 bases and J gave up 2 bases, with 16 bases separating them. The CDR3 spans 15 residues. Germline V CDR1 and CDR2: SGHTA, FQGNSA. CDR3 coding DNA: TGTGCCAGCAGCCGAGAGAGGGTCGGAACCTACGAGCAGTACTTC. This encodes CASSRERVGTYEQYF.

The table lists this clone with a few counts. The chain carries TRBV2 and TRBJ2-7; tentative D call: TRBD2 (6 bases). V lost 3 bases and J 6 bases, leaving 15 bases between the germline ends. The germline V gene encodes CDR1 SNHLY and CDR2 FYNNEI. The CDR3 has 14 residues. The CDR3 loop is CASSDGRTLAEQYF. CDR3 bases: TGTGCCAGCAGTGATGGGAGGACACTTGCCGAGCAGTACTTC.

This clone was picked up a small number of times. The rearrangement joins TRBV4-1 to TRBJ1-6; 10 bases line up with TRBD1. Per the germline V gene, CDR1 is MGHRA and CDR2 is YSYEKL. The CDR3 sequence is 16 residues long. V gave up 0 bases and J gave up 7 bases; unmatched junction bases: 3. The CDR3 here is CASSQDRGQGNSPLHF. The CDR3, as DNA: TGCGCCAGCAGCCAAGATCGGGGACAGGGGAATTCACCCCTCCACTTT.

This clone was counted only a few times. This chain uses TRBV19 with TRBJ1-5; TRBD1 aligns across 9 bases. Germline CDR1 is LNHDA and CDR2 is SQIVND (reference sequence). V dropped 5 bases and J dropped 4; count of bases not matched to a gene: 6. The CDR3 contains 15 residues. The CDR3 loop reads CASSFADRGNQPQHF. The CDR3 DNA reads as TGTGCCAGTAGTTTCGCGGACAGGGGAAATCAGCCCCAGCATTTT.

This chain links TRBV30 with TRBJ1-6; D might be TRBD1 (5 bases). This CDR3 comprises 13 residues. Germline loops: CDR1 GTSNPN, CDR2 SVGIG (reference sequence). V lost 1 base to trimming and J lost 7 bases, with 8 bases between them. CDR3 protein: CAWSEQANSPLHF. DNA for the CDR3: TGTGCCTGGAGTGAACAGGCCAATTCACCCCTCCACTTT.

The table lists this clone with a few counts. The rearrangement links TRBV29-1 to TRBJ2-5; 9 bases are a match to TRBD1. The J segment lost 1 base and the V segment lost 7 bases, leaving 4 bases of the junction unmatched. Germline V gene lookup returns CDR1 SQVTM and CDR2 ANQGSEA. The CDR3 length is 13 residues. The CDR3 coding sequence is TGCAGCGGGGACAGGGTGGGCCAAGAGACCCAGTACTTC. It codes for CSGDRVGQETQYF. The full variable domain, with the rest looked up from reference TRBV29-1 and TRBJ2-5, is SAVISQKPSRDICQRGTSLTIQCQVDSQVTMMFWYRQQPGQSLTLIATANQGSEATYESGFVIDKFPISRPNLTFSTLTVSNMSPEDSSIYLCSGDRVGQETQYFGPGTRLLVL.

The J gene is TRBJ2-3, the V gene TRBV7-3; D could derive from TRBD1 or TRBD2 (5 bases each). The V gene lost 1 base and the J gene lost 4 bases, with 9 bases spanning the gap. Germline assignment: CDR1 SGHTA and CDR2 FQGTGA. The CDR3 sequence is 14 residues long. CDR3 amino acids: CASSLMRGPDTQYF. CDR3 in DNA: TGTGCCAGCAGCTTAATGAGGGGCCCAGATACGCAGTATTTT.

The V and J genes are TRBV5-6 and TRBJ1-4; perhaps TRBD1 as D (5 bases). Trimming removed 1 base at V and 8 bases at J, with 15 bases between. Per the germline V gene, CDR1 is SGHDT and CDR2 is YYEEEE. The CDR3 spans 15 residues. The CDR3 is CASSLFSGSQEKLFF. DNA for the CDR3: TGTGCCAGCAGCTTGTTTTCAGGGAGCCAGGAAAAACTGTTTTTT. Together with reference TRBV5-6 and TRBJ1-4, the CDR3 gives the full variable domain: DAGVTQSPTHLIKTRGQQVTLRCSPKSGHDTVSWYQQALGQGPQFIFQYYEEEERQRGNFPDRFSGHQFPNYSSELNVNALLLGDSALYLCASSLFSGSQEKLFFGSGTQLSVL.

CDR3: CSVVGQYDGYTF. CDR3 DNA: TGCAGCGTTGTAGGACAGTATGACGGCTACACCTTC. The chain joins TRBV29-1 to TRBJ1-2, with D perhaps matching TRBD1 (6 bases). Trimming took off 4 bases at V and 8 bases at J, with 14 bases between the two ends. The germline CDR1 and CDR2 sequences are SQVTM and ANQGSEA. This CDR3 is 12 amino acids long.

This clone was seen just once. This sequence joins TRBV30 and TRBJ1-2; 10 bases map to TRBD1. Germline assignment: CDR1 GTSNPN and CDR2 SVGIG (reference sequence). This CDR3 contains 13 residues. J gave up 5 bases and V 4 bases, and 4 bases lay outside the gene matches. The CDR3 sequence: CAWNAGQGYGYTF. The DNA for the CDR3 is TGTGCCTGGAATGCGGGACAGGGGTATGGCTACACCTTC.

This sequence joins TRBV30 and TRBJ1-1; D remains unclear. Germline V lookup: CDR1 GTSNPN, CDR2 SVGIG (reference sequence). V was cut by 0 bases and J by 0 bases, with 14 bases left in between. The CDR3 consists of 16 residues. CDR3 in DNA: TGTGCCTGGAGTGTATCCGGTCAGATCATGAACACTGAAGCTTTCTTT. Protein: CAWSVSGQIMNTEAFF.